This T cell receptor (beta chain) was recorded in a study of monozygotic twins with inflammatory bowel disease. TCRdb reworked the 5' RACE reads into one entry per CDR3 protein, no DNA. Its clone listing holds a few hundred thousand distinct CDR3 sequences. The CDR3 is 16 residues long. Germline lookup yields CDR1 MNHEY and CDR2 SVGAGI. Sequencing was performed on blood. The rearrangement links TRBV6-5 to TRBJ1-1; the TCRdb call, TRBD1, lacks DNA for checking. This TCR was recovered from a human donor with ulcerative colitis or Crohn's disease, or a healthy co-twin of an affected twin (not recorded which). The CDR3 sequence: CASSYAPGTKNTEAFF.